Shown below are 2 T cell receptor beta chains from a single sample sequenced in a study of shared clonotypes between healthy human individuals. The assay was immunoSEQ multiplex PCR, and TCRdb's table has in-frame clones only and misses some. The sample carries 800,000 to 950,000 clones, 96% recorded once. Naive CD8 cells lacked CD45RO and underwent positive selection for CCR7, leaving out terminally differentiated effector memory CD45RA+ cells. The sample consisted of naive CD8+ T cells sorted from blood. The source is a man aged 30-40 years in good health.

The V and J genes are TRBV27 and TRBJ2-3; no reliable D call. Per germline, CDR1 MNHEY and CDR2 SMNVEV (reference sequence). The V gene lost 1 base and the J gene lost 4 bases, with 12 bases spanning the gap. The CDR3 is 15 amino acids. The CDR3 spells CASSLFARRADTQYF. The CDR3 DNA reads TGTGCCAGCAGTTTATTCGCTCGACGGGCAGATACGCAGTATTTT.

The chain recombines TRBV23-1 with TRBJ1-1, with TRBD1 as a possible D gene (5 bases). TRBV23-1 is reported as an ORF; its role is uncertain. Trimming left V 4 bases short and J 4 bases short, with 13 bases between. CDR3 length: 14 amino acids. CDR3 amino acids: CASSPRGGSTEAFF. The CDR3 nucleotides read TGCGCCAGCAGTCCCCGGGGGGGGAGCACTGAAGCTTTCTTT.